This T cell receptor (beta chain) was captured by sequencing in a study of blood T cell repertoires in COVID-19. Across the study: Some COVID-19 samples were acute and others convalescent; all came from the United States, Italy and Spain. T cells, B-cell-depleted T cells, or PBMCs supplied cDNA or gDNA.

With 5 bases clipped from V and 0 bases from J, the junction kept 13 bases outside the gene matches. This CDR3 comprises 17 residues. Germline-derived CDR1 and CDR2 are MGHRA and YSYEKL. Authors' processing steps: The authors estimated nucleated cell counts from reference gene primer amplification. TCRdb keeps only in-frame clones here, not all; method: immunoSEQ multiplex PCR. D and trimming come from the DNA, and the V and J calls and clone size come from that table. The repertoire holds under 250,000 clones, with around four fifths as singletons. The sequencing input was peripheral blood. This clonotype was obtained from a man aged 40-55 years with acute or convalescent COVID-19. The V and J genes are TRBV4-1 and TRBJ2-7; 7 bases match TRBD2. The CDR3 loop is CASSGQWTGGLSYEQYF. The CDR3 DNA follows: TGCGCCAGCAGCGGACAATGGACGGGAGGCCTCTCCTACGAGCAGTACTTC.